This TCR beta chain was recorded in a study of CD8 T cells in Susac syndrome. As for the study in general: At the time their blood was drawn, patients with Susac syndrome were either therapy-naive, on corticosteroids (with some of them also receiving intravenous immunoglobulin), or on intravenous immunoglobulin alone.

TCR beta sequencing was performed on blood CD8+ and CD4+ T cells. Recently defined diagnostic criteria classed the Susac syndrome patients as definite or probable. Notes on the study in general: It was acknowledged by the study that relatively few individuals were included in its TCR sequencing and HLA analysis.

In regard to this clonotype: Its antigen is still unknown.

RNA, at about 0.45 to 1 ug, was reverse transcribed with random hexamers. TCRdb re-called the immunoSEQ multiplex PCR reads through MiXCR, storing one row per CDR3 protein. The sample holds 150,000 or so distinct CDR3 sequences, 90% to 96% seen once. This CDR3 is built from 15 residues. Trimming took 1 base from V and 1 from J, leaving 10 bases between them. What was sequenced was CD4+ T cells from PBMCs. This chain joins TRBV12-3 or TRBV12-4 and TRBJ2-5; D is uncertain. The TCR was taken from a human donor with Susac syndrome. This chain's CDR3 is CASSLVRGGQETQYF. The CDR3 nucleotides read TGTGCCAGCAGTTTAGTCAGAGGTGGCCAAGAGACCCAGTACTTC.